Below, 26 T cell receptor beta chains from the same sample are listed, as sequenced in a study of blood T cell repertoires in COVID-19. Data came from immunoSEQ multiplex PCR; TCRdb stores just in-frame clones and leaves some out. This sample has fewer than 60,000 clones; approximately 88% occur once, and the top ten carry roughly a tenth. The material sequenced was peripheral blood. The source of these receptors is a man aged 25-45 years with COVID-19, enrolled during active disease.

This clone was recorded only once. The gene calls are TRBV5-1 and TRBJ2-3; 7 nucleotides agree with TRBD1. The CDR3 is 16 amino acids. Germline CDR1 SGHRS, CDR2 YFSETQ. After removal of 4 bases from V and 3 bases from J, the junction contained 11 bases not matched to a gene. CDR3 bases: TGCGCCAGCAGCCACGGACAGGTGGGGAGTACAGATACGCAGTATTTT. Translation: CASSHGQVGSTDTQYF.

J is TRBJ2-7 and V is TRBV3-1 (or the pseudogene TRBV3-2); 7 positions agree with TRBD1. This CDR3 is 13 amino acids long. V lost 3 bases and J lost 2; bases outside the gene matches: 1. Germline CDR1 reads LGHDT; CDR2 reads YNNKEL (reference sequence). The CDR3 here is CASSHDRAYEQYF. CDR3 nucleotides: TGTGCCAGCAGCCACGACAGGGCCTACGAGCAGTACTTC.

This sequence joins TRBV18 and TRBJ1-2, with D possibly matching TRBD1 (6 bases). Trimming took off 3 bases at V and 7 bases at J, with 21 bases between the two ends. This CDR3 is 16 amino acids long. Germline CDR1 KGHSH, CDR2 LQKENI. The CDR3 DNA sequence: TGTGCCAGCTCACCGGATTCGGCAGGTCGAGGGGGTGGCTACACCTTC. This encodes CASSPDSAGRGGGYTF.

The V call is TRBV7-2, the J call TRBJ1-1; possible D gene TRBD1, 5 bases. Germline V lookup: CDR1 SGHTA, CDR2 FQGNSA. V was cut by 6 bases and J by 0 bases, with 11 bases left in between. The CDR3 has 14 residues. CDR3 in amino acids: CASRGGTVNTEAFF. The CDR3 DNA reads as TGTGCCAGCAGGGGAGGGACGGTGAACACTGAAGCTTTCTTT.

This sequence joins TRBV7-2 and TRBJ1-5; D not resolved. The CDR3 covers 14 residues. Germline V gives CDR1 SGHTA, CDR2 FQGNSA. The germline V and J ends were trimmed by 3 bases and 5 bases, with 11 bases remaining between them. In DNA, the CDR3 is TGTGCCAGCAGCTTGGAGGTGTGGGATCAGCCCCAGCATTTT. The encoded protein is CASSLEVWDQPQHF.

The V call is TRBV2, the J call TRBJ2-5; D is perhaps TRBD2 (6 bases). CDR3 size: 14 residues. With 6 bases removed from V and 2 bases from J, the gap between germline ends came to 13 bases. Germline V CDR1 and CDR2: SNHLY, FYNNEI. The CDR3 DNA sequence: TGTGCCAGCAGCCCCCCTAGCGCTCAAGAGACCCAGTACTTC. Protein: CASSPPSAQETQYF.

V is TRBV11-2 and J is TRBJ2-2, with a tentative D call TRBD1 (5 bases). Per germline, CDR1 SGHAT and CDR2 FQNNGV. The CDR3 covers 15 residues. V was trimmed by 0 bases and J by 4 bases, leaving 9 bases between them. Here the CDR3 DNA reads TGTGCCAGCAGCTTAGATAGGGGTCGCACCGGGGAGCTGTTTTTT. This codes for CASSLDRGRTGELFF.

The gene calls are TRBV20-1 and TRBJ1-1, with D possibly TRBD1 on 6 matching bases. Trimming cost V 3 bases and J 2 bases, with 16 bases left between them. Germline CDR1 and CDR2: DFQATT and SNEGSKA (reference sequence). CDR3 length equals 15 residues. The CDR3 nucleotides are TGCAGTGCTAGTGGACAGTTAGTTGGAAACACTGAAGCTTTCTTT. Translation: CSASGQLVGNTEAFF.

This clone has more than one count but fewer than ten. The chain carries TRBV2 and TRBJ1-1, with D possibly TRBD1 on 6 matching bases. The CDR3 runs to 16 residues. Trimming removed 6 bases at V and 1 base at J, with 18 bases between. Germline V gene lookup returns CDR1 SNHLY and CDR2 FYNNEI. CDR3 nucleotides: TGTGCCAGCAGCCCCCTGGGGGGCGGGGGGAACACTGAAGCTTTCTTT. This sequence encodes CASSPLGGGGNTEAFF.

The chain couples TRBV2 to TRBJ2-3, with D tentatively TRBD2 (7 bases). V shed 6 bases and J shed 2 bases, with 12 bases lying between them. Germline V gene data show CDR1 as SNHLY and CDR2 as FYNNEI. This CDR3 has 14 amino acids. CDR3 sequence: CASRGGLTTDTQYF. The CDR3 region has the DNA TGTGCCAGCAGGGGGGGGCTAACCACAGATACGCAGTATTTT. The full variable domain, in which reference TRBV2 and TRBJ2-3 provide the parts outside the CDR3, is EPEVTQTPSHQVTQMGQEVILRCVPISNHLYFYWYRQILGQKVEFLVSFYNNEISEKSEIFDDQFSVERPDGSNFTLKIRSTKLEDSAMYFCASRGGLTTDTQYFGPGTRLTVL.

This chain links TRBV18 with TRBJ2-1; D gene unclear. The CDR3 contains 14 residues. Trimming shortened V by 2 bases and J by 7 bases, and 12 bases separated the two germline ends. Germline CDR1 is KGHSH and CDR2 is LQKENI. DNA for the CDR3: TGTGCCAGCTCACCAGCAACTTCGTTAAATGAGCAGTTCTTC. Translation: CASSPATSLNEQFF.

CDR3 protein: CASSHLTSGRFGEQYF. Written as DNA, the CDR3 is TGTGCCAGCAGCCACCTGACTAGCGGGAGGTTCGGCGAGCAGTACTTC. The V and J genes are TRBV3-1 (or the pseudogene TRBV3-2) and TRBJ2-7; 13 bases match TRBD2. Germline trimming cut 3 bases from V and 6 bases from J; bases unmatched to any gene: 8. Germline lookup yields CDR1 LGHDT and CDR2 YNNKEL (reference sequence). The CDR3 has 16 residues.

V and J are TRBV19 and TRBJ2-7; D unresolved. The ends were cut back, 10 bases at V and 4 bases at J, with 17 bases in the middle. CDR3 length equals 13 residues. CDR1 and CDR2 from the germline V gene are LNHDA and SQIVND (reference sequence). CDR3 in amino acids: CATQKTSAYEQYF. The CDR3 DNA follows: TGTGCCACCCAGAAGACATCCGCATACGAGCAGTACTTC.

V gene TRBV5-1 combines with J gene TRBJ2-5; TRBD2 matches 10 bases. Germline V gives CDR1 SGHRS, CDR2 YFSETQ. The CDR3 totals 14 residues. V dropped 1 base and J dropped 3; count of bases not matched to a gene: 0. CDR3 sequence (DNA): TGCGCCAGCAGCTTGACTAGCGGGGAAGAGACCCAGTACTTC. This codes for CASSLTSGEETQYF. Complete variable domain (other parts from reference TRBV5-1 and TRBJ2-5): KAGVTQTPRYLIKTRGQQVTLSCSPISGHRSVSWYQQTPGQGLQFLFEYFSETQRNKGNFPGRFSGRQFSNSRSEMNVSTLELGDSALYLCASSLTSGEETQYFGPGTRLLVL.

The rearrangement links TRBV18 to TRBJ2-1, with 12 bases identical to TRBD2. The junction had 2 bases not matched to a gene; V was cut back by 3 bases and J by 5 bases. The CDR3 is 15 amino acids. Germline loops: CDR1 KGHSH, CDR2 LQKENI. The CDR3 DNA sequence: TGTGCCAGCTCACCCTGGACTAGCGGGGACAATGAGCAGTTCTTC. Translation: CASSPWTSGDNEQFF.

DNA of the CDR3: TGTGCCAGCAGCTTAAGGGCGGGAGGCTCCTACAATGAGCAGTTCTTC. It codes for CASSLRAGGSYNEQFF. The chain joins TRBV7-3 to TRBJ2-1; 8 bases are a match to TRBD2. J lost 0 bases, V lost 1 base, and 2 bases had no gene match. Germline values: CDR1 SGHTA, CDR2 FQGTGA. The CDR3 runs to 16 residues.

This sequence joins TRBV2 and TRBJ1-2, with D uncertain. The CDR3 consists of 14 residues. V lost 0 bases and J lost 7, with 12 bases in between. Germline V CDR1 and CDR2: SNHLY, FYNNEI. The CDR3 protein is CASSEASSSRGYTF. For the CDR3, the DNA is TGTGCCAGCAGTGAAGCGTCTAGTTCTCGTGGCTACACCTTC.

The gene calls are TRBV7-8 and TRBJ2-5; no definite D call. The length of the CDR3 is 11 residues. CDR1 and CDR2 from the germline V gene are SGHVS and FQNEAQ. Deletions cut 4 bases from V and 3 bases from J, with 3 bases between. The CDR3 DNA reads as TGTGCCAGCAGCTCTGAAGAGACCCAGTACTTC. Translating it yields CASSSEETQYF.

This rearrangement joins TRBV10-1 to TRBJ1-1; D gene ambiguous. V lost 3 bases and J 0 bases, leaving 5 bases between the germline ends. There are 13 residues in the CDR3. Germline V gene sequence: CDR1 WNHNN, CDR2 SYGVQD (reference sequence). CDR3 in amino acids: CASSEQLNTEAFF. The DNA of the CDR3 is TGCGCCAGCAGTGAACAGCTGAACACTGAAGCTTTCTTT.

This clone was detected only once. The chain couples TRBV5-1 to TRBJ1-5; 11 bases fit TRBD1. V lost 7 bases, J lost 5 bases, and 8 bases stayed unmatched. The germline gives CDR1 SGHRS, CDR2 YFSETQ. The CDR3 is 15 residues long. The CDR3 DNA sequence: TGCGCCAGCCGAGTAGGACAGGGGGCGGATCAGCCCCAGCATTTT. Its protein product is CASRVGQGADQPQHF.

This chain joins TRBV19 and TRBJ2-7, with 9 bases aligning to TRBD1. V lost 7 bases to trimming and J lost 4 bases; unmatched junction nucleotides: 17. The CDR3 consists of 17 residues. Germline values: CDR1 LNHDA, CDR2 SQIVND (reference sequence). The CDR3 nucleotides are TGTGCCAGTAAGGTTAGATCGGGACAGGGTTCTTTTTACGAGCAGTACTTC. It codes for CASKVRSGQGSFYEQYF.

The rearrangement uses TRBV19 and TRBJ2-2; D possibly corresponds to TRBD1 (6 bases). V was cut by 5 bases and J by 2 bases, with 15 bases left in between. Germline V gene data show CDR1 as LNHDA and CDR2 as SQIVND (reference sequence). The CDR3 sequence is 16 residues long. In DNA, the CDR3 is TGTGCCAGTAGTCAGATAGGGGGTCTCAACACCGGGGAGCTGTTTTTT. Protein sequence: CASSQIGGLNTGELFF.

V usage is TRBV6-1 and J usage is TRBJ1-2, with D perhaps TRBD1 (5 bases). The CDR3 runs 14 residues. V shed 3 bases and J shed 3 bases, with 11 bases lying between them. Germline CDR1 and CDR2: MNHNS and SASEGT. CDR3 in DNA: TGTGCCAGCAGTGAGGGGCTTAAGGACTATGGCTACACCTTC. Translating gives CASSEGLKDYGYTF.

The chain carries TRBV1 and TRBJ2-7; the tabulated D call, TRBD1, remains unverified against the DNA. TRBV1 is an annotated pseudogene. The CDR3 length is 15 residues. The CDR3 bases are TGCACCAGCAGCCCTACAGGGGGGATTCCCTACGAGCAGTACTTC. It encodes CTSSPTGGIPYEQYF.

The chain links TRBV6-2 or TRBV6-3 to TRBJ1-1; 7 bases match TRBD1. The CDR3 length is 14 residues. Germline V CDR1 and CDR2: MNHEY, SVGEGT. J gave up 0 bases and V 5 bases, and 3 bases lay outside the gene matches. CDR3 region: CASSGGQMNTEAFF. Written as DNA, the CDR3 is TGTGCCAGCAGTGGGGGACAGATGAACACTGAAGCTTTCTTT.

This chain uses TRBV9 with TRBJ2-5, with 7 bases matching TRBD1. Looked up from germline, CDR1 is SGDLS and CDR2 is YYNGEE. The CDR3 runs to 14 residues. V lost 3 bases to trimming and J lost 2 bases; unmatched junction nucleotides: 4. The CDR3 sequence is CASSGDSIQETQYF. The CDR3 DNA sequence: TGTGCCAGCAGCGGGGACAGCATTCAAGAGACCCAGTACTTC.